This TCR beta chain was sequenced in a study of graft-versus-host responses after intestinal transplantation. The overall study: Uniformly, recipients were administered anti-thymocyte globulin induction with subsequent tacrolimus and steroids for two to three years.

Comment on this clone: Antigen unknown.

Study conclusions and caveats: Allografts from individuals with graft-donor T cell macrochimerism displayed high graft-versus-host to host-versus-graft clonal ratios.

Unmatched junction bases numbered 10, after V lost 5 bases and J lost 3 bases. CDR1 and CDR2 (germline): SGHTA, FQGNSA. The CDR3 is made up of 16 amino acids. Method: immunoSEQ multiplex PCR; TCRdb's copy keeps in-frame clones and lacks some. The sample shows about 59,000 clones, 90% to 95% of them seen only once. The sample consisted of unstimulated CD4+ T cells sorted from spleen or lymph node cells, taken before transplant. This receptor was identified in a human donor who was the organ donor for an intestinal transplant. V usage is TRBV7-2 and J usage is TRBJ2-3; 8 bases are a match to TRBD1. The CDR3 reads CASSLIPGGMTDTQYF. CDR3 nucleotide sequence: TGTGCCAGCAGCCTAATCCCAGGGGGCATGACAGATACGCAGTATTTT.